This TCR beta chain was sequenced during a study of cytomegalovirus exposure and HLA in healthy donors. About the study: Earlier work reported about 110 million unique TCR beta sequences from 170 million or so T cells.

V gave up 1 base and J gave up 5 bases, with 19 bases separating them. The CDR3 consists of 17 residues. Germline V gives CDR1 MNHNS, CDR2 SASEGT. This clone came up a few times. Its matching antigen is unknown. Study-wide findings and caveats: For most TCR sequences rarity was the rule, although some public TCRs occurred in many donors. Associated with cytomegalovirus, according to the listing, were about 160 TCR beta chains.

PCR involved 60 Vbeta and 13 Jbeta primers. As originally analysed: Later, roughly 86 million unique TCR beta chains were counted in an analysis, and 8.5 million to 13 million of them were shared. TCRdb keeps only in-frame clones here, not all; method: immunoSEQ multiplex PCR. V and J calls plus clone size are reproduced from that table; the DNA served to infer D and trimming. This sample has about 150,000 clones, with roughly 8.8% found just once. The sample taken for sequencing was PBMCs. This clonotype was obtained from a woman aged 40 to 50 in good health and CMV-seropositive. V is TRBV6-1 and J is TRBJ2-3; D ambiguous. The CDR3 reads CASSEGYRPRPRDTQYF. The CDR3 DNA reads TGTGCCAGCAGTGAAGGGTACAGACCACGACCTCGAGATACGCAGTATTTT.